These 6 T cell receptor beta chains were sequenced from one sample in a study of T-cell reconstitution after alpha-beta-depleted transplantation in children. Using unique molecular identifiers, the investigators prepared the TCRbeta library. TCRdb reprocessed the PCR reads via MiXCR and lists one record per CDR3 protein. Of some 530,000 distinct CDR3 sequences in the sample, 12% are singletons; the top ten hold more than 5.5%. Sequencing used PBMCs from the stem cell graft donor, obtained from the stem cell graft. These TCRs come from a human donor who donated a stem cell graft to a child with combined immunodeficiency.

This clonotype has only a few counts. The chain combines TRBV4-1 with TRBJ2-2, with TRBD2 identical over 7 bases. The CDR3 runs 14 residues. Per the germline V gene, CDR1 is MGHRA and CDR2 is YSYEKL. Unmatched junction bases numbered 3, after V lost 1 base and J lost 7 bases. The CDR3 DNA reads TGCGCCAGCAGCCAAGGGTCTAGCGGCGGGGAGCTGTTTTTT. This codes for CASSQGSSGGELFF.

This clonotype showed up just a few times. V gene TRBV9 combines with J gene TRBJ2-7, with a possible D match to TRBD1 (5 bases). V was pared by 3 bases and J by 4 bases, with 11 bases between. The CDR3 is 13 amino acids. Germline loops: CDR1 SGDLS, CDR2 YYNGEE. Written as DNA, the CDR3 is TGTGCCAGCAGCGCAGCGCAGGGTTACGAGCAGTACTTC. Translation gives CASSAAQGYEQYF. Together with reference TRBV9 and TRBJ2-7, the CDR3 gives the full variable domain: DSGVTQTPKHLITATGQRVTLRCSPRSGDLSVYWYQQSLDQGLQFLIQYYNGEERAKGNILERFSAQQFPDLHSELNLSSLELGDSALYFCASSAAQGYEQYFGPGTRLTVT.

There are many counts of this clonotype. The chain is built from TRBV6-5 and TRBJ2-7; unclear D gene. V lost 3 bases to trimming and J lost 6 bases, with 6 bases between them. Germline values: CDR1 MNHEY, CDR2 SVGAGI. The CDR3 has 11 residues. CDR3 nucleotides: TGTGCCAGCAGTTATTCAGGCGAGCAGTACTTC. Translated: CASSYSGEQYF.

This rearrangement joins TRBV19 to TRBJ2-7; possible D gene TRBD1, 5 bases. Looked up from germline, CDR1 is LNHDA and CDR2 is SQIVND (reference sequence). This CDR3 has 15 amino acids. V was trimmed by 0 bases and J by 4 bases, leaving 13 bases between them. The DNA for the CDR3 is TGTGCCAGTAGTATAGAGGCGCAGGGTGCGTACGAGCAGTACTTC. The encoded protein is CASSIEAQGAYEQYF.

In this sample, this clonotype turned up many times. The chain has TRBV29-1 and TRBJ2-2; 10 positions agree with TRBD2. Germline trimming cut 6 bases from V and 6 bases from J; bases unmatched to any gene: 7. The CDR3 is made up of 14 amino acids. Germline CDR1 and CDR2: SQVTM and ANQGSEA. CDR3 sequence (DNA): TGCAGCGTGAGCCTAGCGGGAGATTCCGGGGAGCTGTTTTTT. Its protein product is CSVSLAGDSGELFF.

This clonotype was seen at least ten times. This chain links TRBV6-1 with TRBJ2-7; D ambiguous. The germline CDR1 and CDR2 sequences are MNHNS and SASEGT. The V end lost 4 bases, the J end lost 3 bases, and 7 bases lay between the germline ends. The CDR3 length is 12 residues. The CDR3 DNA reads as TGTGCCAGCAGTGCCCGAGTCTACGAGCAGTACTTC. As protein: CASSARVYEQYF.